This is a list of T cell receptor beta chains from one sample in a study of T-cell memory formation after mild COVID-19. TCRdb re-called the 5' RACE reads through MiXCR, storing one row per CDR3 protein. The sample holds roughly 250,000 distinct CDR3 sequences, roughly 17% seen once. The sample consisted of PBMCs or a T cell subset sorted from them (not recorded which). These TCRs come from a man between 18 and 35 years old who had mild COVID-19 (a few samples of this study predate the infection). Cell type and time point are not known. Both conserved end residues are trimmed from each CDR3.

len: 13; j_gene: TRBJ1-4; v_gene: TRBV5-1; CDR3aa: ASSLGTGGNEKLF
len: 13; j_gene: TRBJ2-1; v_gene: TRBV12-3/TRBV12-4; CDR3aa: ASSLASGDHNEQF
len: 14; j_gene: TRBJ1-5; v_gene: TRBV9; CDR3aa: ASSPRGGSNNQPQH
len: 14; j_gene: TRBJ1-1; v_gene: TRBV5-1; CDR3aa: ASSPGAGAVDTEAF
len: 12; j_gene: TRBJ2-7; v_gene: TRBV20-1; CDR3aa: SASGTTSFYEQY
len: 12; j_gene: TRBJ2-2; v_gene: TRBV5-1; CDR3aa: ASSFDPTTGELI
len: 12; j_gene: TRBJ2-1; v_gene: TRBV4-3; CDR3aa: ASSQEARDNEQF
len: 9; j_gene: TRBJ1-1; v_gene: TRBV20-1; CDR3aa: SATVGAEAF
len: 12; j_gene: TRBJ2-1; v_gene: TRBV24-1; CDR3aa: ATSEAMGGLEQF
len: 13; j_gene: TRBJ1-1; v_gene: TRBV20-1; CDR3aa: RANRPGGQNTEAF
len: 12; j_gene: TRBJ1-2; v_gene: TRBV27; CDR3aa: ASSHSTVNYGYT
len: 14; j_gene: TRBJ2-2; v_gene: TRBV5-1; CDR3aa: ASMLAAGARTWELF
len: 15; j_gene: TRBJ2-5; v_gene: TRBV27; CDR3aa: ASSPPRGLAVQETQY
len: 11; j_gene: TRBJ2-3; v_gene: TRBV20-1; CDR3aa: SASDGGEDTQY
len: 16; j_gene: TRBJ1-5; v_gene: TRBV12-3/TRBV12-4; CDR3aa: ASSGTGQANPRNQPQH
len: 13; j_gene: TRBJ2-7; v_gene: TRBV11-2; CDR3aa: ASRSIRENSYEQY
len: 10; j_gene: TRBJ1-2; v_gene: TRBV6-2/TRBV6-3; CDR3aa: AIRPEVGGYT
len: 14; j_gene: TRBJ2-5; v_gene: TRBV5-5; CDR3aa: ASSSTGLAGAETQY
len: 13; j_gene: TRBJ1-2; v_gene: TRBV7-8; CDR3aa: ASSLSPIGSYGYT
len: 14; j_gene: TRBJ2-7; v_gene: TRBV25-1; CDR3aa: ASGRPRSGQDYEQY
len: 11; j_gene: TRBJ1-2; v_gene: TRBV5-6; CDR3aa: ASSPRRLGGYT
len: 17; j_gene: TRBJ1-1; v_gene: TRBV4-3; CDR3aa: ASSQDILGSDSLNTEAF
len: 11; j_gene: TRBJ2-5; v_gene: TRBV5-1; CDR3aa: ASSLDSGETQY
len: 13; j_gene: TRBJ2-3; v_gene: TRBV20-1; CDR3aa: SASGGALSTDTQY
len: 11; j_gene: TRBJ1-6; v_gene: TRBV7-3; CDR3aa: ASSWDRESPLH
len: 10; j_gene: TRBJ1-4; v_gene: TRBV10-3; CDR3aa: AISEVSEKLF
len: 11; j_gene: TRBJ1-4; v_gene: TRBV5-1; CDR3aa: ASSLGQGGELF
len: 11; j_gene: TRBJ2-3; v_gene: TRBV20-1; CDR3aa: SALRTGTDTQY
len: 11; j_gene: TRBJ2-1; v_gene: TRBV7-3; CDR3aa: ASGDTNSDEQF
len: 11; j_gene: TRBJ1-3; v_gene: TRBV4-2; CDR3aa: ASSQGRGNTIY